This TCR beta chain derives from a study of response to subunit inactivated influenza vaccine. This CDR3 has 14 residues. The V gene's germline CDR1 is LGHNA and CDR2 YSLEER. Trimming took 0 bases from V and 4 from J, leaving 10 bases between them. TCRdb reprocessed the RT-PCR reads with MiXCR, giving one entry per CDR3 protein. The sample includes hundreds of thousands of distinct CDR3 sequences, under 20% of them seen just once. The gene calls are TRBV4-3 and TRBJ2-7, with D hard to call. Sequencing used PBMCs from blood, obtained 5 days after vaccination. This TCR was sampled from a man aged 45-65 years who received an inactivated influenza vaccine. The DNA for the CDR3 is TGCGCCAGCAGCCAAGATCGCCGAGGTTACGAGCAGTACTTC. It codes for CASSQDRRGYEQYF.